Presented here are 20 T cell receptor beta chains from one specimen sequenced in a study of T cells expressing NK-cell markers. TCRdb reprocessed the 5' RACE reads and reports one entry per CDR3 protein, with no DNA. The sample has about 260,000 distinct CDR3 sequences. Sequenced material: blood T cells: a sorted CD56 or NKG2C T cell subset, CD4+ or CD8+ T cells, or bulk PBMC T cells (not recorded which). Receptors originate from a man younger than 35 in good health.

The gene calls are TRBV29-1 and TRBJ2-2; as DNA is missing, the TRBD2 call by TCRdb cannot be tested. This CDR3 has 12 residues. The V gene's germline CDR1 is SQVTM and CDR2 ANQGSEA. CDR3 protein: CSLREGSGELFF.

The rearrangement joins TRBV13 to TRBJ1-2. The CDR3 loop spans 12 amino acids. Germline V CDR1 and CDR2: PRHDT, FYEKMQ (reference sequence). The CDR3 sequence is CASSLVGPDYTF.

The chain employs TRBV5-5 and TRBJ2-4. The CDR3 totals 12 residues. CDR1 is SGHKS, CDR2 YYEKEE, per germline (reference sequence). CDR3 sequence reads: CASSLEKNIQYF.

The rearrangement uses TRBV11-2 and TRBJ2-3. This CDR3 region has 12 residues. Looked up from germline, CDR1 is SGHAT and CDR2 is FQNNGV. CDR3 protein: CASRPLAGTQYF. Filled out from reference TRBV11-2 and TRBJ2-3, the complete variable domain reads EAGVAQSPRYKIIEKRQSVAFWCNPISGHATLYWYQQILGQGPKLLIQFQNNGVVDDSQLPKDRFSAERLKGVDSTLKIQPAKLEDSAVYLCASRPLAGTQYFGPGTRLTVL.

The J gene is TRBJ1-6, the V gene TRBV7-2; TCRdb selects TRBD1, and the lack of DNA leaves this call unchecked. Germline CDR1 SGHTA, CDR2 FQGNSA. The CDR3 loop spans 15 amino acids. The CDR3: CASSRQTGNRSPLHF.

This rearrangement joins TRBV12-2 to TRBJ1-4; TCRdb calls TRBD1, which cannot be checked without DNA. TRBV12-2 is deemed a pseudogene. The CDR3 totals 15 residues. The CDR3 sequence is CASRPRWQSNEKLFF.

V usage is TRBV6-6 and J usage is TRBJ2-1. Germline CDR1 and CDR2: MNHNY and SVGAGI (reference sequence). This CDR3 region has 13 residues. The CDR3 protein is CASNKPTSDEQFF.

The V gene is TRBV27, the J gene TRBJ2-3; TCRdb designates TRBD1, a call that cannot be tested without DNA. Germline CDR1 is MNHEY and CDR2 is SMNVEV (reference sequence). The CDR3 spans 12 residues. The CDR3: CASSFPQGTQYF.

This chain connects TRBV4-1 to TRBJ2-3; the TRBD1 assignment by TCRdb is unverifiable without DNA. The CDR3 sequence is 17 residues long. Germline V gene sequence: CDR1 MGHRA, CDR2 YSYEKL. The CDR3 reads CASSQWTVQSTTDTQYF.

The chain joins TRBV18 to TRBJ1-5. Germline V gives CDR1 KGHSH, CDR2 LQKENI. The CDR3 has 16 residues. The CDR3 region is CASSPRVVREGQPQHF. Full variable domain (outside the CDR3, taken from reference TRBV18 and TRBJ1-5): NAGVMQNPRHLVRRRGQEARLRCSPMKGHSHVYWYRQLPEEGLKFMVYLQKENIIDESGMPKERFSAEFPKEGPSILRIQQVVRGDSAAYFCASSPRVVREGQPQHFGDGTRLSIL.

The chain has TRBV12-3 or TRBV12-4 and TRBJ2-5; TCRdb gives TRBD1 as the D gene, but with no DNA this cannot be confirmed. The CDR3 is 11 amino acids. CDR3 region: CASTQGAAQYF.

The chain recombines TRBV27 with TRBJ1-1; TCRdb lists TRBD1, though no DNA is available to test this call. The CDR3 has 16 residues. CDR1 and CDR2 from the germline V gene are MNHEY and SMNVEV (reference sequence). Here the CDR3 reads CASSQDRGRMNTEAFF.

J is TRBJ2-2 and V is TRBV15. The CDR3 is 15 amino acids. CDR1 is LNHNV and CDR2 is YYDKDF in the germline V gene (reference sequence). The CDR3 is CATSRDTHMTGELFF.

This chain's CDR3 is CASSSDPAGANVLTF. This sequence joins TRBV5-1 and TRBJ2-6. The CDR3 loop spans 15 amino acids. The germline V gene encodes CDR1 SGHRS and CDR2 YFSETQ.

The chain combines TRBV7-6 with TRBJ2-3; TCRdb's assignment of TRBD1 cannot be checked, as there is no DNA. The CDR3 extends over 13 amino acids. Germline V gives CDR1 SGHVS, CDR2 FNYEAQ. The chain's CDR3 is CASNGGGTDTQYF.

The genes are TRBV18 and TRBJ1-3. From germline, CDR1 is KGHSH and CDR2 LQKENI. The CDR3 runs 17 residues. CDR3 protein: CASSPLSPGHSGNTIYF.

The chain couples TRBV2 to TRBJ2-3; there is no DNA to check the TCRdb D call of TRBD2. The germline V gene has CDR1 SNHLY and CDR2 FYNNEI. CDR3 length: 18 amino acids. This CDR3 reads CASSLREGWSWGTDTQYF.

The V and J genes are TRBV11-2 and TRBJ2-1; TCRdb selects TRBD2, and the lack of DNA leaves this call unchecked. The CDR3 has 16 amino acids. Germline CDR1 and CDR2: SGHAT and FQNNGV. CDR3 in amino acids: CASRSIGGPSYNEQFF.

The chain recombines TRBV28 with TRBJ1-6. The CDR3 is made up of 14 amino acids. Germline V lookup: CDR1 MDHEN, CDR2 SYDVKM. The CDR3: CASRESSYNSPLHF. The whole variable domain, remainder taken from reference TRBV28 and TRBJ1-6, is DVKVTQSSRYLVKRTGEKVFLECVQDMDHENMFWYRQDPGLGLRLIYFSYDVKMKEKGDIPEGYSVSREKKERFSLILESASTNQTSMYLCASRESSYNSPLHFGNGTRLTVT.

The rearrangement joins TRBV20-1 to TRBJ1-2; TCRdb returns TRBD1, unconfirmable since there is no DNA. The CDR3 spans 14 residues. Germline V gives CDR1 DFQATT, CDR2 SNEGSKA (reference sequence). The CDR3 loop is CSARPRGWDYGYTF.